The 7 T cell receptor beta chains below come from one sample, sequenced in a study of PD-L1 blockade in urothelial cancer. Here immunoSEQ multiplex PCR was the method, and the copy in TCRdb shows in-frame clones only, minus some. Of around 56,000 clones detected, 86% appear once; the ten largest clones hold less than 3%. Source: PBMCs, taken around atezolizumab (anti-PD-L1) treatment. These receptors all come from a man aged 45-65 years with urothelial cancer.

The genes are TRBV28 and TRBJ2-3; tentative D call: TRBD1 (7 bases). The V end was cut by 4 bases, the J end by 6 bases, with 23 bases between. The CDR3 consists of 17 residues. Germline V lookup: CDR1 MDHEN, CDR2 SYDVKM. CDR3 DNA sequence: TGTGCCAGCAGTTCCCAAGCCAGGGGGGTCTTATCGGATACGCAGTATTTT. Encoded protein: CASSSQARGVLSDTQYF.

The chain combines TRBV5-5 with TRBJ2-7; 8 bases align to TRBD2. CDR1 is SGHKS, CDR2 YYEKEE, per germline (reference sequence). The CDR3 runs 14 residues. Unmatched junction bases numbered 5, after V lost 5 bases and J lost 1 base. In DNA, the CDR3 is TGTGCCAGCAGGGCCGGGACTAGTTCCTACGAGCAGTACTTC. Amino acids: CASRAGTSSYEQYF.

The chain employs TRBV11-2 and TRBJ2-5; possible D gene TRBD2, 6 bases. The CDR3 has 19 amino acids. Germline loops: CDR1 SGHAT, CDR2 FQNNGV. The V end was cut by 0 bases, the J end by 3 bases, with 23 bases between. CDR3 nucleotides: TGTGCCAGCAGCTTAGATACTTGGAACATGGGACTCATTAAAGAGACCCAGTACTTC. This gives the protein CASSLDTWNMGLIKETQYF.

The DNA of the CDR3 is TGTGCCAGCAGCTCCGGGACTAGCGGGAGAACAGAGACCCAGTACTTC. Its translation: CASSSGTSGRTETQYF. The V gene is TRBV9, the J gene TRBJ2-5, with TRBD2 identical over 14 bases. The V segment lost 4 bases and the J segment 4 bases; nucleotides outside the gene matches: 6. The CDR3 consists of 16 residues. The germline V gene has CDR1 SGDLS and CDR2 YYNGEE. The full variable domain, in which reference TRBV9 and TRBJ2-5 provide the parts outside the CDR3, is DSGVTQTPKHLITATGQRVTLRCSPRSGDLSVYWYQQSLDQGLQFLIQYYNGEERAKGNILERFSAQQFPDLHSELNLSSLELGDSALYFCASSSGTSGRTETQYFGPGTRLLVL.

This chain links TRBV7-9 with TRBJ2-7; 10 positions match TRBD2. The V segment lost 5 bases and the J segment 7 bases; nucleotides outside the gene matches: 20. The germline V gene has CDR1 SEHNR and CDR2 FQNEAQ (reference sequence). CDR3 size: 18 residues. The CDR3 sequence is CASSPPLSERGGPLEQYF. The CDR3 DNA reads as TGTGCCAGCAGCCCCCCCCTATCGGAGCGGGGGGGCCCATTAGAGCAGTACTTC.

The CDR3 region is CASSLVASSTDTQYF. CDR3 DNA sequence: TGTGCCAGCAGCTTGGTGGCTAGTTCCACAGATACGCAGTATTTT. The chain is built from TRBV7-2 and TRBJ2-3; D not certain. Trimming shortened V by 3 bases and J by 2 bases, and 12 bases separated the two germline ends. The CDR3 is 15 amino acids. Germline loops: CDR1 SGHTA, CDR2 FQGNSA. The whole variable domain, remainder taken from reference TRBV7-2 and TRBJ2-3, is GAGVSQSPSNKVTEKGKDVELRCDPISGHTALYWYRQSLGQGLEFLIYFQGNSAPDKSGLPSDRFSAERTGGSVSTLTIQRTQQEDSAVYLCASSLVASSTDTQYFGPGTRLTVL.

This chain's CDR3 is CASSPTSDEKLFF. The CDR3 bases are TGTGCCAGCTCACCCACTAGTGATGAAAAACTGTTTTTT. V is TRBV18 and J is TRBJ1-4; D gene uncertain. CDR3 length equals 13 residues. Germline loops: CDR1 KGHSH, CDR2 LQKENI. The V end lost 3 bases, the J end lost 6 bases, and 8 bases lay between the germline ends.